Listed here is a single TCR beta chain. The sample is drawn from a study of blood T cell repertoires in COVID-19. In the study overall: The cDNA or gDNA used as material had been derived from T cells, B-cell-depleted T cells, or PBMCs.

The junction had 4 bases not matched to a gene; V was cut back by 1 base and J by 3 bases. This CDR3 contains 16 residues. From germline, CDR1 is LGHDT and CDR2 YNNKEL (reference sequence). Original methodology: Scientists estimated how many nucleated cells there were by amplifying reference gene primers. Here immunoSEQ multiplex PCR was the method, and the copy in TCRdb shows in-frame clones only, minus some. Clone size and the V and J calls come from that table; the DNA yielded D and trimming. The sample includes approximately 480,000 clones, 89% seen only once; the top ten take over 0.7%. The V gene is TRBV3-1 (or the pseudogene TRBV3-2), the J gene TRBJ2-5; 11 nucleotides line up with TRBD1. Source material: peripheral blood. The receptor comes from a man between 18 and 29 years old with COVID-19, enrolled during active disease. CDR3 protein: CASSQAGTGGEETQYF. The CDR3 nucleotides read TGTGCCAGCAGCCAAGCCGGGACAGGGGGGGAAGAGACCCAGTACTTC.